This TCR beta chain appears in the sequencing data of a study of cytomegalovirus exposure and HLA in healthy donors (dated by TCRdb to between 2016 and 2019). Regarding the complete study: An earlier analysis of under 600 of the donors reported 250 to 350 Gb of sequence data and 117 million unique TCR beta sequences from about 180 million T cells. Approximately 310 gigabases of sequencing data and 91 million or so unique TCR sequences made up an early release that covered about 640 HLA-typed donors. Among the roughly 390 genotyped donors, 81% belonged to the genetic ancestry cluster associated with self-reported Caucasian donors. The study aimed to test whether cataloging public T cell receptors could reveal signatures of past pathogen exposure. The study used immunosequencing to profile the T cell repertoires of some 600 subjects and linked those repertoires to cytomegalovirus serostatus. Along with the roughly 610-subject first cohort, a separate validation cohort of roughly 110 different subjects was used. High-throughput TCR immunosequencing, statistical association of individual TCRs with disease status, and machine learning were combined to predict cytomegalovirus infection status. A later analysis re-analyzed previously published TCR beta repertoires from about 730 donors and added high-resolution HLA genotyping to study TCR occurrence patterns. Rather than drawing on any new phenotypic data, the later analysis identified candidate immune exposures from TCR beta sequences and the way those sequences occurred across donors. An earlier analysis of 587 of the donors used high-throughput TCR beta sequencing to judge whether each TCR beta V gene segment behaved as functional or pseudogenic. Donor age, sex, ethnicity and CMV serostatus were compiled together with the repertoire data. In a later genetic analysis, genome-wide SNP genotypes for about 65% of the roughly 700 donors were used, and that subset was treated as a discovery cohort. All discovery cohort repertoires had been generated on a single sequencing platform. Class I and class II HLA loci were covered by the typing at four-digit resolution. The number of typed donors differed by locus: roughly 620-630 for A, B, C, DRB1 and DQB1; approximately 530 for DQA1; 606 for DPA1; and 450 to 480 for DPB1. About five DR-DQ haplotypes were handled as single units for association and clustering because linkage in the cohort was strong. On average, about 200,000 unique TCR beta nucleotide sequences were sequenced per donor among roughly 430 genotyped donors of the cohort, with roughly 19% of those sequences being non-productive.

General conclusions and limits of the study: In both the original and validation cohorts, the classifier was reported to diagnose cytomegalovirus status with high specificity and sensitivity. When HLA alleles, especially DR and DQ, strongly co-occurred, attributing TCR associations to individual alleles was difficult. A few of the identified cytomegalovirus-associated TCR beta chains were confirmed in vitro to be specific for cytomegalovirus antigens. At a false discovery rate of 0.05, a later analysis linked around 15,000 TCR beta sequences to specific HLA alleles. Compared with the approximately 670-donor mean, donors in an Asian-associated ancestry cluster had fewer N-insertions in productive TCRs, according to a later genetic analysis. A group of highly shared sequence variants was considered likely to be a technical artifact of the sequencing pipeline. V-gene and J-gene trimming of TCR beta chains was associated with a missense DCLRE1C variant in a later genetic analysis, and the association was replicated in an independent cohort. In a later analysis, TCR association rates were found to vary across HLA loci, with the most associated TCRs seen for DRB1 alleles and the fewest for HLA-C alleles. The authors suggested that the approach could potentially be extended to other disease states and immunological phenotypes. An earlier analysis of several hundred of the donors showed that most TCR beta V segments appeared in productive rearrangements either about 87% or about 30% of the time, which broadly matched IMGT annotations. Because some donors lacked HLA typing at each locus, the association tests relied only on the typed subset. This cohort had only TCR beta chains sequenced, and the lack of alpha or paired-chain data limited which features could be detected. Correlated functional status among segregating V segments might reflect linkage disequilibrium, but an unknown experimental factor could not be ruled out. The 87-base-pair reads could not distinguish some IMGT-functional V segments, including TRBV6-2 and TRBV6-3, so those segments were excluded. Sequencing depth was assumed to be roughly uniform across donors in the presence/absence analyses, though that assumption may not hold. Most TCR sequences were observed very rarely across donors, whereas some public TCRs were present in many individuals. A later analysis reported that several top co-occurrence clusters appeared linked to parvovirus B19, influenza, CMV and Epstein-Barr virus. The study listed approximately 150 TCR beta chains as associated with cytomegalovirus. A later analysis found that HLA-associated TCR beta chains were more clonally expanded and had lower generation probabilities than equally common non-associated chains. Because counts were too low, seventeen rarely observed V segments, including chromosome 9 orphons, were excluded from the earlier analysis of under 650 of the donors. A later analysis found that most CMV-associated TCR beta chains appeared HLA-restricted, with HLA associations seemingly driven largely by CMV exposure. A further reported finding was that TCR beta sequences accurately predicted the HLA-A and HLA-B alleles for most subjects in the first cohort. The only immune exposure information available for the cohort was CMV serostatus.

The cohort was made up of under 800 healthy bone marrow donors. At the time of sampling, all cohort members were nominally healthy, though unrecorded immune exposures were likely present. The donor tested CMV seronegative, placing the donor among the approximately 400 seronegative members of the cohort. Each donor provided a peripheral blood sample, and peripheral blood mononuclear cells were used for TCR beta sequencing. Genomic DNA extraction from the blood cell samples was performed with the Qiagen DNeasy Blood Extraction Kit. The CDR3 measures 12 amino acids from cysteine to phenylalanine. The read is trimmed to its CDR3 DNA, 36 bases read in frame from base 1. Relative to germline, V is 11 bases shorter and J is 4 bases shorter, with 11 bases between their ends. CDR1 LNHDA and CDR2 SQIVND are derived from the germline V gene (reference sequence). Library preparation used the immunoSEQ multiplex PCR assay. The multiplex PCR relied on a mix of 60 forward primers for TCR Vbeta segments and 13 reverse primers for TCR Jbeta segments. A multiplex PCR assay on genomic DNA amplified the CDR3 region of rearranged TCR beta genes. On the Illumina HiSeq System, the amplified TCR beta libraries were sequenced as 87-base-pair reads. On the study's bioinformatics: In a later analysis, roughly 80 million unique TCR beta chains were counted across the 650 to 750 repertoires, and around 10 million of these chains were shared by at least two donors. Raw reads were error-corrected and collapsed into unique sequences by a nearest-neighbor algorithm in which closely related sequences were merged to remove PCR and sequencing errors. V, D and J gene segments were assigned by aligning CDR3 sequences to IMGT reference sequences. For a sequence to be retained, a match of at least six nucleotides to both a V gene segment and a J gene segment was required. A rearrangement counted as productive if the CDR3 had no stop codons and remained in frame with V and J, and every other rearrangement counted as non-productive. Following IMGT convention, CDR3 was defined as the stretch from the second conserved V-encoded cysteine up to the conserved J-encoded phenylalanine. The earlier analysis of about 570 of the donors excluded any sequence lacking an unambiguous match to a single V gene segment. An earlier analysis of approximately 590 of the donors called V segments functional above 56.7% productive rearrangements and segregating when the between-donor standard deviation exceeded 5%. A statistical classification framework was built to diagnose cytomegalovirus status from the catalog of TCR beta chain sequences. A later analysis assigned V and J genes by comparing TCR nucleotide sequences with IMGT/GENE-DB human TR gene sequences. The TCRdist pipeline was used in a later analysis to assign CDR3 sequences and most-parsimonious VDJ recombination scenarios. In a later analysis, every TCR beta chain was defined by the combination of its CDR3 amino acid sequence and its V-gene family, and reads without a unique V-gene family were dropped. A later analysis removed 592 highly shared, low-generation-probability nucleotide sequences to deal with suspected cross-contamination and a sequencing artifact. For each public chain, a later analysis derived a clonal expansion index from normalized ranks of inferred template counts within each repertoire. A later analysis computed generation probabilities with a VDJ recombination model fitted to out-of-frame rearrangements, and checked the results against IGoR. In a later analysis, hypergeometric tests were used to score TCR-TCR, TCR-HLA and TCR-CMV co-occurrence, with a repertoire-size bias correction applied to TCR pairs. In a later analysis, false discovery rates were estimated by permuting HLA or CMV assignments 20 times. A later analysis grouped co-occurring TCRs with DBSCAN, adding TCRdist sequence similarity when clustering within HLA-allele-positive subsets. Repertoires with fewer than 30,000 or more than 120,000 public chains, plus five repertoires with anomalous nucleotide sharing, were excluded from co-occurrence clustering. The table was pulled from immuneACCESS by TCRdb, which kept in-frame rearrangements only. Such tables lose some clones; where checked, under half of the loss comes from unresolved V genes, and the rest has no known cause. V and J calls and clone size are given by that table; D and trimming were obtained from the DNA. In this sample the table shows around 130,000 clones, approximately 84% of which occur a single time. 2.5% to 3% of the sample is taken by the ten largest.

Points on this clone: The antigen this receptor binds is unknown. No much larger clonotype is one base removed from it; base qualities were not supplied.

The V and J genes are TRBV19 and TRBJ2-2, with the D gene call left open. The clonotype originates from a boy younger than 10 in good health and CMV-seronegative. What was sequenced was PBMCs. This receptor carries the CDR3 CACYGFTGELFF. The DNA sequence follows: TGTGCCTGCTACGGGTTCACCGGGGAGCTGTTTTTT.